This T cell receptor beta chain was identified during a study of blood T cells in healthy people across ages. Study findings and constraints: A conclusive naive versus antigen-experienced comparison was prevented by the unsorted PBMCs. There was a strong correlation between TCR beta diversity and naive T cell percentage.

Germline CDR1 GTSNPN, CDR2 SVGIG (reference sequence). V was clipped by 4 bases and J by 0 bases; unmatched bases: 6. CDR3 length equals 14 residues. Isolated per sample were at least 7 million PBMCs. Samples each yielded at least 5.5 micrograms of total RNA. The second PCR ran about 6 to 12 cycles with a sample-barcoded 5' primer and J-beta primers. TCRdb reprocessed the 5' RACE reads with MiXCR, giving one entry per CDR3 protein. The sample lists 730,000 or so distinct CDR3 sequences, around two fifths occurring once. Regarding this clonotype: The antigen is unknown.

Material: blood. V is TRBV30 and J is TRBJ2-7; 7 bases line up with TRBD1. The TCR originated in an older man in good health. The CDR3 is CAWKGTASSYEQYF. CDR3 nucleotide sequence: TGTGCCTGGAAGGGGACAGCAAGCTCCTACGAGCAGTACTTC. Drawing the rest from reference TRBV30 and TRBJ2-7, the complete variable domain is SQTIHQWPATLVQPVGSPLSLECTVEGTSNPNLYWYRQAAGRGLQLLFYSVGIGQISSEVPQNLSASRPQDRQFILSSKKLLLSDSGFYLCAWKGTASSYEQYFGPGTRLTVT.